This TCR beta chain was recorded in a study of molecular identifiers for immune sequencing clone quantification (dated by TCRdb to about 2018). The study in broad terms: For a replicate experiment, the RNA from either roughly 18,000 or 92,000 naive CD8 T cells was divided into five aliquots, and four of those aliquots went on to sequencing. The study was a methods study using CD8 T cells to benchmark molecular-identifier clustering-based TCR repertoire sequencing (MIDCIRS) and TCR RNA copy counting. Overall study results and their limits: When barcode sub-clustering was omitted, TCR diversity was inflated by chimeric consensus sequences, with chimeras reaching as high as 47%. Spiked-in Jurkat TCR RNA equal to a single cell's worth was reported to be detectable even within one million naive CD8 T cells. Modeling indicated around 3.2 TCR RNA copies recovered per cell, compared with 9.5 to 10 by digital PCR, which implies a capture efficiency of approximately 30%. Highly expanded clone sizes could be underestimated because identical TCR molecules may share a barcode. In CMV-specific effector cells, clones with more than 20 RNA copies accounted for over 97% of molecules, whereas in naive cells such clones accounted for under 1%.

Naive CD8 T cells, defined as CD8+CD4-CCR7+CD45RA+, were FACS-sorted into RLT Plus buffer on a BD FACSAria II. To compare sensitivity, a portion of naive CD8 T cell RNA was divided equally between MIDCIRS and a Smart-seq2-style 5'RACE protocol. CD8 T cells were enriched with RosetteSep CD8+ T Cell Enrichment Cocktail and Ficoll-Paque, followed by ACK red cell lysis. The library came from PCR. Sequencer: Illumina MiSeq. Total RNA was purified with the Qiagen AllPrep DNA/RNA kit. Before any analysis, reads coming from multiple sequencing runs of the same library were combined into one pool. The paper's data handling went like this. Reads were retained only if an exact TCR constant sequence was present, and the retained reads were trimmed to 150 nt and grouped according to their 12-nt molecular barcodes. Reads inside each barcode group were sub-clustered using a 15% Levenshtein threshold, and a quality-weighted consensus sequence was constructed for each RNA molecule. Non-functional sequences were removed, as were lower-count sequences one edit away from another. Barcode sub-clusters with fewer than 20% of the maximum read count were removed, based on fitting two negative binomial distributions. TCRdb itself trimmed the public reads at Q25 with fastp, ran MiXCR and retained productive beta chains. One record per CDR3 amino acid sequence lists the most common genes and DNA. The V and J calls were not made by the authors but by TCRdb's processing. The sample table shows fewer than 45,000 distinct CDR3 sequences, and approximately 17% are seen once. More than 6% of the sample rests with the top ten.

As for this clonotype: What this receptor recognizes is not known. A read error may explain this, as a much larger clone is one base away. Because it lacks the conserved phenylalanine or tryptophan at the end, this CDR3 is likely a read error.

CDR1 and CDR2, looked up from the germline V gene, are MGHRA and YSYEKL. V lost 4 bases and J lost 2 bases, and the count of bases not matched to a germline gene is 4. The CDR3 spans 15 residues, counting both ends. The entry retains the CDR3 DNA only, 45 bases that are in frame from base 1. This sequence originates from a human donor in good health. Some libraries in this study had Jurkat cell RNA spiked in. This chain joins TRBV4-1 to TRBJ2-7; 11 junctional bases match TRBD2. The sample comprised naive CD8+ T cells from blood, with Jurkat cell RNA spiked in. The label giving this sample's cell subset or site can be read as: FACS-sorted CD8+CD4-CCR7+CD45RA+ naive T cells. The CDR3 corresponds to CASSPIAGGPYEQYL. The nucleotide sequence is TGCGCCAGCAGCCCTATAGCGGGAGGGCCCTACGAGCAGTACCTC.